These 2 T cell receptor beta chains came from one sample sequenced in a study of shared clonotypes between healthy human individuals. Assay used: immunoSEQ multiplex PCR; TCRdb lists only in-frame clones, some missing. Of about 700,000 clones listed, about 74% are singletons. Sequenced sample: memory CD4+ T cells sorted from blood. The subset was: CD45RA-negative fraction. The receptors were gathered from a woman aged 30 to 39 in good health.

This chain links TRBV10-3 with TRBJ1-5, with 7 bases lining up with TRBD1. Germline CDR1 ENHRY, CDR2 SYGVKD. The CDR3 runs 16 residues. The V and J ends lost 10 bases and 0 bases, in that order; junction bases with no gene match: 12. Written as DNA, the CDR3 is TGTGCCACCAAGGCGTCAGGGGGAAGTAGCAATCAGCCCCAGCATTTT. This translates into CATKASGGSSNQPQHF.

V is TRBV7-6 and J is TRBJ2-1; D is unclear. The V gene's germline CDR1 is SGHVS and CDR2 FNYEAQ. V dropped 0 bases and J dropped 6 bases, with 9 bases sitting between them. CDR3 size: 14 residues. The CDR3 region has the DNA TGTGCCAGCAGCTTAGCCCTAGTTCCCAATGAGCAGTTCTTC. Residues: CASSLALVPNEQFF.